This TCR beta chain is from a study of blood T cell repertoires in COVID-19. Looking at the study overall: T cells, B-cell-depleted T cells, or PBMCs provided the cDNA or gDNA that served as material.

The age range of participants was about 18 to 89 years, with residence in about two dozen US areas. Clinical history as reported by participants underpinned cohort assignment. In the original workflow: The authors estimated nucleated cell counts from reference gene primer amplification. TCRdb keeps only in-frame clones here, not all; method: immunoSEQ multiplex PCR. The DNA gave D and trimming, while V, J and clone size come from that table. The sample gives 320,000 or so clones, approximately 91% of which show up once; approximately 5.2% is in the top ten. The sequence was obtained from a man between 60 and 70 years old who had recovered from COVID-19. Sequencing input: PBMCs or T cells enriched from blood (not recorded which).

The DNA of the CDR3 is TGTGCCAGCAGCCCCGGACAGAGCATTGAAGCTTTCTTT. Amino acid sequence: CASSPGQSIEAFF. The gene calls are TRBV28 and TRBJ1-1, with D possibly being TRBD1 (6 bases). Germline CDR1 reads MDHEN; CDR2 reads SYDVKM. V dropped 6 bases and J dropped 7 bases, with 15 bases sitting between them. The CDR3 has 13 residues.